The 6 T cell receptor beta chains reported below all come from one sample, sequenced in a study of T cells in Graves' hyperthyroidism and ophthalmopathy. RNA transcripts provided the source from which TCR beta CDR3 regions were amplified. Carried out on the TCR CDR3, a first-round RT-PCR used the HTBI primer set. MiXCR, run by TCRdb on the multiplex PCR reads, gives a single entry per CDR3 protein. The table records hundreds of thousands of distinct CDR3 sequences, roughly 20% of them present only once. The sample consisted of blood. Source of these receptors: a woman between 45 and 65 years old with Graves' hyperthyroidism that later progressed to Graves' ophthalmopathy.

This rearrangement joins TRBV29-1 to TRBJ1-1; D is unclear. The CDR3 is 12 amino acids. Germline-derived CDR1 and CDR2 are SQVTM and ANQGSEA. Trimming shortened V by 7 bases and J by 3 bases, and 12 bases separated the two germline ends. This chain's CDR3 is CSAVDGDTEAFF. CDR3 nucleotides: TGCAGCGCCGTCGACGGAGACACTGAAGCTTTCTTT.

This sequence joins TRBV5-1 and TRBJ2-1, with D unresolved. This CDR3 comprises 16 residues. Germline V CDR1 and CDR2: SGHRS, YFSETQ. V dropped 3 bases and J dropped 4 bases, with 17 bases sitting between them. CDR3 sequence: CASSSNLNVGYNEQFF. The CDR3 DNA reads TGCGCCAGCAGCTCTAACTTAAATGTGGGGTACAATGAGCAGTTCTTC. Filled out from reference TRBV5-1 and TRBJ2-1, the complete variable domain reads KAGVTQTPRYLIKTRGQQVTLSCSPISGHRSVSWYQQTPGQGLQFLFEYFSETQRNKGNFPGRFSGRQFSNSRSEMNVSTLELGDSALYLCASSSNLNVGYNEQFFGPGTRLTVL.

The chain links TRBV6-2 or TRBV6-3 to TRBJ2-7, with TRBD1 matching over 11 bases. Germline lookup yields CDR1 MNHEY and CDR2 SVGEGT. Trimming cost V 7 bases and J 4 bases; bases outside gene matches: 6. The CDR3 covers 14 residues. CDR3 sequence (DNA): TGTGCCAGCAAATCCGGGACAGGGGGATACGAGCAGTACTTC. It translates to CASKSGTGGYEQYF.

This chain joins TRBV12-3 or TRBV12-4 and TRBJ2-6; D is uncertain. Deletions cut 11 bases from V and 4 bases from J, with 21 bases between. This CDR3 is built from 16 residues. The CDR3 bases are TGTGCCTGCCCTCAGACTTGGACGGGCGGGGCCAACGTCCTGACTTTC. Protein product: CACPQTWTGGANVLTF.

The V and J genes are TRBV5-1 and TRBJ2-2, with TRBD1 identical over 10 bases. This CDR3 has 14 amino acids. Germline-derived CDR1 and CDR2 are SGHRS and YFSETQ. V trimming: 4 bases; J trimming: 6 bases; junction bases outside the gene matches: 3. CDR3 nucleotide sequence: TGCGCCAGCAGCGGGGACAGGGGTGCCGGGGAGCTGTTTTTT. Translated, it gives CASSGDRGAGELFF.

V is TRBV6-1 and J is TRBJ1-5, with TRBD1 identical over 8 bases. The germline V gene encodes CDR1 MNHNS and CDR2 SASEGT. CDR3 size: 15 residues. The V and J ends lost 3 bases and 6 bases, in that order; junction bases with no gene match: 7. The CDR3 sequence: CASSDGQGVFQPQHF. In nucleotides, the CDR3 is TGTGCCAGCAGTGACGGACAGGGTGTTTTTCAGCCCCAGCATTTT.